This T cell receptor beta chain appears in the sequencing data of a study of T cells in Graves' hyperthyroidism and ophthalmopathy. RNA transcripts gave rise to amplified TCR beta CDR3 regions. First-round RT-PCR targeting the TCR CDR3 was performed with the HTBI primer set. TCRdb ran MiXCR on the multiplex PCR reads and lists one entry per CDR3 protein. Altogether approximately 600,000 distinct CDR3 sequences are present, roughly 14% being singletons, with the ten largest covering roughly 4.5%. Germline CDR1 and CDR2: LGHDT and YNNKEL (reference sequence). The CDR3 is made up of 14 amino acids. With 1 base removed from V and 7 bases from J, the gap between germline ends came to 13 bases. This clonotype was counted between two and nine times. The antigen remains unidentified. Fresh 10 ml peripheral blood yielded PBMCs. Study-level results: Progression to ophthalmopathy was predicted a median of 6.5 months early. Clonotypes that were expanded in thyroid above 0.001 mostly appeared in blood too.

Sequenced sample: blood. The TCR was taken from a woman in her thirties or forties with Graves' ophthalmopathy. The rearrangement links TRBV3-1 to TRBJ1-1; D may be TRBD1 (6 bases). The CDR3 loop reads CASSQVATGIEAFF. The DNA of the CDR3 is TGTGCCAGCAGCCAAGTGGCAACAGGGATTGAAGCTTTCTTT.